This T cell receptor beta chain originates from a study of blood T cell repertoires in COVID-19. Study in general: Researchers got acute and convalescent COVID-19 samples from the United States, Italy and Spain. T cells, B-cell-depleted T cells, or PBMCs provided the cDNA or gDNA that served as material.

Germline assignment: CDR1 MNHEY and CDR2 SMNVEV (reference sequence). Trimming cost V 6 bases and J 6 bases; bases outside gene matches: 7. This CDR3 region has 14 residues. Methods used by the authors: Quantification of nucleated cells was approximated via reference gene primer amplification. Profiling relied on immunoSEQ multiplex PCR, and the TCRdb table lists in-frame clones only, not all of them. V and J calls and clone size are as listed in that table; D and trimming were resolved from the DNA. Of tens of thousands of clones listed, approximately 89% are singletons. V usage is TRBV27 and J usage is TRBJ2-1, with 8 bases matching TRBD2. Sequencing was carried out using peripheral blood. This receptor was identified in a man aged 55 to 69 with acute or convalescent COVID-19. CDR3 region: CASSLGLAGNEQFF. In DNA form, the CDR3 reads TGTGCCAGCAGCCTTGGACTAGCAGGCAATGAGCAGTTCTTC.